The 31 T cell receptor beta chains below were found in one sample sequenced in a study of cytomegalovirus exposure and HLA in healthy donors. PCR primers comprised 60 Vbeta and 13 Jbeta primers. Repertoires were generated with immunoSEQ multiplex PCR, while TCRdb's copy carries only in-frame clones and drops some. The sample carries around 90,000 clones, around 85% recorded once. Sequencing used PBMCs. The receptor set was obtained from a man younger than 45 in good health and CMV-seronegative.

The chain has TRBV7-9 and TRBJ1-1, with unresolved D. Germline loops: CDR1 SEHNR, CDR2 FQNEAQ (reference sequence). V lost 5 bases and J lost 1, with 5 bases in between. The CDR3 runs to 12 residues. The CDR3 here is CASSRENTEAFF. CDR3 coding DNA: TGTGCCAGCAGCCGAGAGAACACTGAAGCTTTCTTT.

On this clone: One junction end disagrees with the germline gene, perhaps due to a read error. The V call is TRBV19, the J call TRBJ1-1, with unresolved D. The CDR3 contains 14 residues. Germline V CDR1 and CDR2: LNHDA, SQIVND (reference sequence). CDR3 sequence (DNA): TGTGCCAGTAACTCGGCCCCCCTTATGACTGAGGCTTTCTTT. Residues: CASNSAPLMTEAFF.

In its sample, this clone was seen a few times. The chain is built from TRBV7-2 and TRBJ1-2, with a tentative D call TRBD1 (5 bases). V was cut by 1 base and J by 4 bases, with 10 bases left in between. Germline values: CDR1 SGHTA, CDR2 FQGNSA. This CDR3 contains 14 residues. CDR3 DNA: TGTGCCAGCAGCTTAGACCGACAGAGCTATGGCTACACCTTC. This encodes CASSLDRQSYGYTF.

The chain employs TRBV6-5 and TRBJ1-6; TRBD1 matches at 8 bases. Losses at the gene ends were 5 bases for V and 14 bases for J; bases not matched to a gene: 5. The CDR3 loop spans 12 amino acids. Germline lookup yields CDR1 MNHEY and CDR2 SVGAGI. The CDR3 spells CASSRTGRALHF. The CDR3 nucleotides are TGTGCCAGCAGTCGGACAGGGCGGGCCCTCCACTTT.

The chain carries TRBV4-3 and TRBJ2-7; D remains unclear. Looked up from germline, CDR1 is LGHNA and CDR2 is YSLEER. The V and J ends lost 1 base and 5 bases respectively, with 3 bases between them. CDR3 length: 11 amino acids. This chain's CDR3 is CASSQANEQYF. The DNA for the CDR3 is TGCGCCAGCAGCCAAGCCAACGAGCAGTACTTC.

This clone has only a few counts. This chain links TRBV30 with TRBJ1-2, with 9 positions matching TRBD1. The V gene end was trimmed by 0 bases and the J gene end by 8 bases; junction bases not matched to a gene: 7. Per germline, CDR1 GTSNPN and CDR2 SVGIG (reference sequence). This CDR3 spans 14 amino acids. Here the CDR3 DNA reads TGTGCCTGGAGTGTAAGGGACAGGGTTGGGGGCTACACCTTC. This sequence encodes CAWSVRDRVGGYTF.

This clone was observed a handful of times. This chain joins TRBV10-3 and TRBJ1-2; D unclear. The CDR3 runs to 16 residues. Trimming removed 0 bases from V and 4 bases from J, with 15 bases in between. Germline V gives CDR1 ENHRY, CDR2 SYGVKD. CDR3 amino acids: CAISESNVPLTYGYTF. The CDR3 DNA follows: TGTGCCATCAGTGAGTCAAACGTACCCCTAACCTATGGCTACACCTTC.

V usage is TRBV7-9 and J usage is TRBJ2-5; 8 bases are a match to TRBD1. Germline-derived CDR1 and CDR2 are SEHNR and FQNEAQ (reference sequence). The CDR3 sequence is 15 residues long. V was clipped by 5 bases and J by 4 bases; unmatched bases: 9. CDR3 residues: CASSTGTGSGETQYF. The CDR3 bases are TGTGCCAGCAGCACCGGGACAGGTTCAGGAGAGACCCAGTACTTC. The full variable domain, with the rest looked up from reference TRBV7-9 and TRBJ2-5, is DTGVSQNPRHKITKRGQNVTFRCDPISEHNRLYWYRQTLGQGPEFLTYFQNEAQLEKSRLLSDRFSAERPKGSFSTLEIQRTEQGDSAMYLCASSTGTGSGETQYFGPGTRLLVL.

The chain carries TRBV13 and TRBJ2-3; D is unresolved. The CDR3 runs to 12 residues. The V end was cut by 5 bases, the J end by 6 bases, with 9 bases between. Germline-derived CDR1 and CDR2 are PRHDT and FYEKMQ (reference sequence). The CDR3 DNA is TGTGCCAGCAGCATCCAAATGGATACGCAGTATTTT. Translation: CASSIQMDTQYF. Full variable domain (outside the CDR3, taken from reference TRBV13 and TRBJ2-3): AAGVIQSPRHLIKEKRETATLKCYPIPRHDTVYWYQQGPGQDPQFLISFYEKMQSDKGSIPDRFSAQQFSDYHSELNMSSLELGDSALYFCASSIQMDTQYFGPGTRLTVL.

This chain joins TRBV9 and TRBJ2-1, with 11 nucleotides matching TRBD2. J gave up 3 bases and V 3 bases, and 5 bases lay outside the gene matches. This CDR3 region has 16 residues. Germline CDR1 reads SGDLS; CDR2 reads YYNGEE. The CDR3, as DNA: TGTGCCAGCAGCGCAAATAGCGGGGGGGACTACAATGAGCAGTTCTTC. This encodes CASSANSGGDYNEQFF.

V and J are TRBV7-8 and TRBJ1-5, with D unclear. This CDR3 spans 14 amino acids. Germline CDR1 SGHVS, CDR2 FQNEAQ. Trimming shortened V by 10 bases and J by 1 base, and 14 bases separated the two germline ends. The CDR3, as DNA: TGTGCCATCTCATTACCCGGGAGCAATCAGCCCCAGCATTTT. This gives the protein CAISLPGSNQPQHF.

This chain uses TRBV5-1 with TRBJ1-2; D remains unclear. The germline gives CDR1 SGHRS, CDR2 YFSETQ. V was cut by 4 bases and J by 6 bases, with 16 bases left in between. CDR3 length equals 14 residues. DNA of the CDR3: TGCGCCAGCAGCCCCCCGACACGGATCGATGGCTACACCTTC. It codes for CASSPPTRIDGYTF.

V usage is TRBV29-1 and J usage is TRBJ2-3; TRBD2 might be the D (7 bases). V lost 5 bases, J lost 6 bases, and 12 bases lay in between. This CDR3 spans 12 amino acids. Per germline, CDR1 SQVTM and CDR2 ANQGSEA. CDR3 in DNA: TGCAGCGTTCGAGGGGGGGCGGATACGCAGTATTTT. It specifies CSVRGGADTQYF.

The rearrangement joins TRBV6-1 to TRBJ2-5, with TRBD1 as a possible D gene (6 bases). Judging by the DNA end, TRBJ2-7 fits better; the J call may be wrong. The length of the CDR3 is 15 residues. Germline CDR1 is MNHNS and CDR2 is SASEGT. For the CDR3, the DNA is TGTGCCAGCAAAAACGGACCCGGACAGTTCTACGAGCAGTACTTC. Translation: CASKNGPGQFYEQYF.

The chain uses TRBV30 and TRBJ1-6; tentatively, D is TRBD1 (5 bases). From germline, CDR1 is GTSNPN and CDR2 SVGIG (reference sequence). V gave up 4 bases and J gave up 6 bases, with 13 bases separating them. The CDR3 contains 14 residues. The CDR3 region is CAWIQGFGNSPLHF. Written as DNA, the CDR3 is TGTGCCTGGATCCAGGGTTTTGGTAATTCACCCCTCCACTTT.

V gene TRBV5-1 combines with J gene TRBJ2-1; the match to TRBD2 covers 12 bases. The J segment lost 2 bases and the V segment lost 4 bases, leaving 4 bases of the junction unmatched. The CDR3 consists of 16 residues. CDR1 is SGHRS, CDR2 YFSETQ, per germline. For the CDR3, the DNA is TGCGCCAGCAGCAAGACTAGCGGGGGCCCCTACAATGAGCAGTTCTTC. Residues: CASSKTSGGPYNEQFF. Drawing the rest from reference TRBV5-1 and TRBJ2-1, the complete variable domain is KAGVTQTPRYLIKTRGQQVTLSCSPISGHRSVSWYQQTPGQGLQFLFEYFSETQRNKGNFPGRFSGRQFSNSRSEMNVSTLELGDSALYLCASSKTSGGPYNEQFFGPGTRLTVL.

This chain links TRBV30 with TRBJ1-5; 9 bases agree with TRBD1. With 2 bases clipped from V and 0 bases from J, the junction kept 8 bases outside the gene matches. CDR1 GTSNPN and CDR2 SVGIG come from the germline V gene (reference sequence). The CDR3 has 17 amino acids. CDR3 sequence (DNA): TGTGCCTGGAGTCACAGGGGGCGCGGGGGTAGCAATCAGCCCCAGCATTTT. Amino acids: CAWSHRGRGGSNQPQHF.

This clone was picked up a small number of times. One end of the junction is discordant with germline, which a read error may explain. The genes are TRBV7-7 and TRBJ2-1, with TRBD2 as a possible D gene (6 bases). The CDR3 has 13 residues. Germline V lookup: CDR1 SSHAT, CDR2 FNYEAQ (reference sequence). The CDR3: CASSLEGGDEQFF. The CDR3 nucleotides are TGTGCTAGCAGCTTAGAGGGCGGGGATGAGCAGTTCTTC.

The gene calls are TRBV5-6 and TRBJ1-2, with 10 bases lining up with TRBD1. The germline CDR1 and CDR2 sequences are SGHDT and YYEEEE. This CDR3 region has 15 residues. V shed 4 bases, J shed 4 bases, and the junction held 7 bases outside the gene matches. The CDR3 nucleotides read TGTGCCAGCAGCCCCTGGACAGGGGGTGGCTATGGCTACACCTTC. This codes for CASSPWTGGGYGYTF.

V and J are TRBV19 and TRBJ1-5; no reliable D call. CDR3 length equals 15 residues. Germline CDR1 LNHDA, CDR2 SQIVND (reference sequence). V was shortened by 7 bases and J by 4 bases, with 17 bases between the two germline ends. CDR3 amino acids: CASNVHAVRNQPQHF. CDR3 DNA sequence: TGTGCCAGTAATGTCCATGCGGTAAGGAATCAGCCCCAGCATTTT.

This clone was recorded a few times. This chain connects TRBV7-3 to TRBJ1-1; TRBD1 agrees at 7 bases. After removal of 6 bases from V and 1 base from J, the junction contained 5 bases not matched to a gene. The CDR3 is 14 amino acids. In germline, CDR1 is SGHTA, CDR2 FQGTGA. The DNA of the CDR3 is TGTGCCAGCAGGGACAGGTTGCGGAACACTGAAGCTTTCTTT. Its translation is CASRDRLRNTEAFF.

CDR3 protein: CASRKEGETQYF. CDR3 DNA: TGCGCCAGCCGCAAGGAGGGGGAGACCCAGTACTTC. The chain employs TRBV5-1 and TRBJ2-5; tentative D call: TRBD2 (6 bases). Trimming stripped 7 bases from V and 5 bases from J, with 12 bases between. This CDR3 is built from 12 residues. Germline CDR1 SGHRS, CDR2 YFSETQ.

The chain couples TRBV19 to TRBJ1-5; D gene ambiguous. The germline V gene encodes CDR1 LNHDA and CDR2 SQIVND (reference sequence). Trimming took 4 bases from V and 7 from J, leaving 11 bases between them. CDR3 length: 13 amino acids. The CDR3 loop reads CASSSPGSQPQHF. In nucleotides, the CDR3 is TGTGCCAGTAGTAGTCCCGGGTCCCAGCCCCAGCATTTT.

This CDR3 is CAISVLSGASTDTQYF. As DNA, the CDR3 is TGTGCCATCAGTGTGCTTAGCGGGGCGAGCACAGATACGCAGTATTTT. The chain uses TRBV10-3 and TRBJ2-3, with TRBD2 matching 8 bases. The ends lost 4 bases at V and 0 bases at J; junction bases unmatched: 6. CDR3 length equals 16 residues. Germline assignment: CDR1 ENHRY and CDR2 SYGVKD.

This clone has only one observation. The chain recombines TRBV4-2 with TRBJ1-5; TRBD1 is a possible D gene (5 bases). The germline gives CDR1 LGHNA, CDR2 YNFKEQ. Trimming stripped 0 bases from V and 9 bases from J, with 12 bases between. The length of the CDR3 is 14 residues. The CDR3 is CASSQELRDSPQHF. In DNA, the CDR3 is TGTGCCAGCAGCCAAGAACTAAGGGACTCGCCCCAGCATTTT.

The chain has TRBV9 and TRBJ2-5, with D possibly being TRBD1 (5 bases). Germline V CDR1 and CDR2: SGDLS, YYNGEE. The CDR3 length is 15 residues. Deletions cut 2 bases from V and 1 base from J, with 12 bases between. CDR3 protein: CASSVDGHLQETQYF. CDR3 DNA sequence: TGTGCCAGCAGCGTGGACGGACACCTCCAAGAGACCCAGTACTTC.

In regard to this clone: The junction departs from the called germline gene at one end, perhaps through a read error. This sequence joins TRBV30 and TRBJ2-1; 10 bases are a match to TRBD2. Per germline, CDR1 GTSNPN and CDR2 SVGIG (reference sequence). The CDR3 is made up of 18 amino acids. CDR3 region: CAWMPGILAGSSYNEQLF. DNA of the CDR3: TGTGCCTGGATGCCCGGGATACTAGCGGGGAGCTCCTACAATGAGCAGCTCTTC.

V usage is TRBV21-1 and J usage is TRBJ1-1; TRBD1, the D gene given by the table, was not confirmed from the DNA. TRBV21-1 is a pseudogene. The CDR3 spans 15 residues. The CDR3 DNA reads TGTGCCAGCAGCAATAGACAGGGAGTGAACACTGAAGCTTTCTTT. It translates to CASSNRQGVNTEAFF.

The chain combines TRBV4-2 with TRBJ2-1, with D perhaps TRBD1 (5 bases). This CDR3 is 17 amino acids long. Germline V lookup: CDR1 LGHNA, CDR2 YNFKEQ. Trimming removed 1 base from V and 1 base from J, with 14 bases in between. The CDR3: CASSQGSDQGSYNEQFF. The CDR3 bases are TGTGCCAGCAGCCAAGGAAGTGATCAGGGTTCCTACAATGAGCAGTTCTTC.

The gene calls are TRBV25-1 and TRBJ1-6, with 8 bases matching TRBD1. This CDR3 is built from 14 residues. Germline values: CDR1 MGHDK, CDR2 SYGVNS. V shed 7 bases, J shed 9 bases, and the junction held 8 bases outside the gene matches. CDR3 sequence: CASTRTGRGSPLHF. CDR3 DNA: TGTGCCAGCACACGGACAGGGAGGGGTTCACCCCTCCACTTT.

The genes are TRBV6-5 and TRBJ1-1; tentative D call: TRBD1 (6 bases). Germline loops: CDR1 MNHEY, CDR2 SVGAGI. The V gene lost 0 bases and the J gene lost 11 bases, with 19 bases spanning the gap. This CDR3 has 15 amino acids. The CDR3 region is CASSYSRGNSVRAFF. CDR3 nucleotides: TGTGCCAGCAGTTACTCGAGGGGGAATTCCGTTCGGGCTTTCTTT.